The rows below give T cell receptor beta chains drawn from one sample of a study of blood T cell repertoires in COVID-19. Only in-frame clones appear in the TCRdb table, and some are missing; sequencing was by immunoSEQ multiplex PCR. The profile shows roughly 250,000 clones, roughly nine tenths of them singletons. The sequencing input was peripheral blood. Source of these receptors: a woman aged 25 to 39 with COVID-19, enrolled during active disease. Both conserved end residues are part of each CDR3. Each record gives: J gene, D gene, V gene, clone size, CDR3 protein, CDR3 DNA. The D gene is left open where the match is weak. Size values are once, few and many counts, or a class for expanded clones, and some rows have none.

j_call: TRBJ1-1
d_call: .
v_call: TRBV4-2
clone_size: .
cdr3_aa: CASSQEPATNTEAFF
cdr3_nt: TGTGCCAGCAGCCAAGAACCTGCTACGAACACTGAAGCTTTCTTT

j_call: TRBJ1-4
d_call: TRBD1
v_call: TRBV5-1
clone_size: .
cdr3_aa: CASSSYRGPTNEKLFF
cdr3_nt: TGCGCCAGCAGCTCATACAGGGGGCCGACTAATGAAAAACTGTTTTTT

j_call: TRBJ1-5
d_call: TRBD1
v_call: TRBV11-2
clone_size: .
cdr3_aa: CASSPGQGKAAF
cdr3_nt: TGTGCCAGCAGCCCCGGACAGGGGAAAGCGGCATTT

j_call: TRBJ2-2
d_call: .
v_call: TRBV29-1
clone_size: .
cdr3_aa: CSVWGEHANTGELFF
cdr3_nt: TGCAGCGTGTGGGGAGAGCACGCGAACACCGGGGAGCTGTTTTTT

j_call: TRBJ1-5
d_call: .
v_call: TRBV28
clone_size: .
cdr3_aa: CASRYPGQRNQPQHF
cdr3_nt: TGTGCCAGCAGATATCCGGGACAACGCAATCAGCCCCAGCATTTT

j_call: TRBJ2-3
d_call: .
v_call: TRBV19
clone_size: .
cdr3_aa: CASNTYGGNTDTQYF
cdr3_nt: TGTGCCAGTAATACCTATGGGGGGAACACAGATACGCAGTATTTT

j_call: TRBJ2-7
d_call: TRBD1
v_call: TRBV3-1/TRBV3-2
clone_size: few
cdr3_aa: CASSPFATGDYEQYF
cdr3_nt: TGTGCCAGCAGCCCTTTTGCGACAGGGGACTACGAGCAGTACTTC

j_call: TRBJ1-2
d_call: .
v_call: TRBV7-2
clone_size: .
cdr3_aa: CASSLHGTNYGYTF
cdr3_nt: TGTGCCAGCAGCTTGCACGGGACTAACTATGGCTACACCTTC

j_call: TRBJ1-1
d_call: .
v_call: TRBV5-1
clone_size: .
cdr3_aa: CASSLPNTEAFF
cdr3_nt: TGCGCCAGCAGCTTGCCAAACACTGAAGCTTTCTTT

j_call: TRBJ2-7
d_call: .
v_call: TRBV4-2
clone_size: .
cdr3_aa: CASSQDGGTSPYEQYF
cdr3_nt: TGTGCCAGCAGCCAAGATGGGGGGACTTCTCCTTACGAGCAGTACTTC

j_call: TRBJ2-1
d_call: .
v_call: TRBV5-1
clone_size: .
cdr3_aa: CASTEGLGNEQFF
cdr3_nt: TGCGCCAGCACGGAGGGCCTTGGCAATGAGCAGTTCTTC

j_call: TRBJ2-3
d_call: TRBD1
v_call: TRBV6-4
clone_size: .
cdr3_aa: CASSDSQGADTQYF
cdr3_nt: TGTGCCAGCAGTGACTCCCAGGGGGCAGATACGCAGTATTTT

j_call: TRBJ2-7
d_call: TRBD1
v_call: TRBV5-4
clone_size: .
cdr3_aa: CASSRRQGVSYEQYF
cdr3_nt: TGTGCCAGCAGCCGTAGACAGGGGGTCTCCTACGAGCAGTACTTC

j_call: TRBJ2-2
d_call: TRBD1
v_call: TRBV10-3
clone_size: .
cdr3_aa: CAIGSGQGNTGELFF
cdr3_nt: TGTGCCATCGGTTCAGGACAGGGGAACACCGGGGAGCTGTTTTTT

j_call: TRBJ2-7
d_call: TRBD2
v_call: TRBV5-1
clone_size: once
cdr3_aa: CASSLEKPSGGPRSYEQYF
cdr3_nt: TGCGCCAGCAGCTTGGAAAAGCCTAGCGGGGGGCCCCGCTCCTACGAGCAGTACTTC

j_call: TRBJ2-2
d_call: TRBD2
v_call: TRBV6-5
clone_size: .
cdr3_aa: CASSRTRTSTGELFF
cdr3_nt: TGTGCCAGCAGTAGAACCCGGACTAGCACCGGGGAGCTGTTTTTT

j_call: TRBJ1-3
d_call: .
v_call: TRBV7-2
clone_size: .
cdr3_aa: CASSSQLSGNTIYF
cdr3_nt: TGTGCCAGCAGCTCACAGCTCTCTGGAAACACCATATATTTT

j_call: TRBJ2-5
d_call: TRBD1
v_call: TRBV6-2/TRBV6-3
clone_size: once
cdr3_aa: CASSYSWTGSGQETQYF
cdr3_nt: TGTGCCAGCAGTTACTCCTGGACAGGGTCGGGGCAAGAGACCCAGTACTTC

j_call: TRBJ2-7
d_call: .
v_call: TRBV30
clone_size: .
cdr3_aa: CAWTRGTLGEQYF
cdr3_nt: TGTGCCTGGACTAGGGGAACCTTGGGCGAGCAGTACTTC

j_call: TRBJ2-7
d_call: .
v_call: TRBV5-1
clone_size: .
cdr3_aa: CASSAVGNPSYEQYF
cdr3_nt: TGCGCCAGCAGTGCGGTGGGTAACCCCTCCTACGAGCAGTACTTC

j_call: TRBJ2-1
d_call: TRBD2
v_call: TRBV5-1
clone_size: .
cdr3_aa: CASSPGAGGSYNEQFF
cdr3_nt: TGCGCCAGCAGCCCCGGGGCGGGGGGCAGCTACAATGAGCAGTTCTTC

j_call: TRBJ2-3
d_call: TRBD2
v_call: TRBV5-1
clone_size: .
cdr3_aa: CASSWGLAEDTQYF
cdr3_nt: TGCGCCAGCAGCTGGGGACTAGCGGAAGATACGCAGTATTTT

j_call: TRBJ2-7
d_call: .
v_call: TRBV6-5
clone_size: .
cdr3_aa: CASSYGRGLGEQYF
cdr3_nt: TGTGCCAGCAGTTATGGCAGGGGATTGGGTGAGCAGTACTTC

j_call: TRBJ2-1
d_call: TRBD2
v_call: TRBV29-1
clone_size: .
cdr3_aa: CSVELAGGPYNEQFF
cdr3_nt: TGCAGCGTTGAACTAGCGGGGGGACCATACAATGAGCAGTTCTTC

j_call: TRBJ2-1
d_call: TRBD2
v_call: TRBV5-5
clone_size: .
cdr3_aa: CASSFLGGSYNEQFF
cdr3_nt: TGTGCCAGCAGCTTTTTGGGGGGGTCCTACAATGAGCAGTTCTTC